These 26 T cell receptor beta chains were all obtained from the same sample, sequenced in a study of T cells in Graves' hyperthyroidism and ophthalmopathy. It was RNA transcripts that yielded the amplified TCR beta CDR3 regions. HTBI primers were the set used in a first-round RT-PCR of the TCR CDR3. TCRdb reprocessed the multiplex PCR reads with MiXCR, giving one entry per CDR3 protein. The sample has over 650,000 distinct CDR3 sequences, 16% seen once. The source material was blood. The source is a young man with Graves' hyperthyroidism.

This clonotype was seen a few times. V usage is TRBV20-1 and J usage is TRBJ1-1, with D maybe TRBD1 (6 bases). Germline V lookup: CDR1 DFQATT, CDR2 SNEGSKA (reference sequence). V was trimmed by 6 bases and J by 4 bases, leaving 15 bases between them. The CDR3 has 13 amino acids. The chain's CDR3 is CSALRRGPTEAFF. In DNA form, the CDR3 reads TGCAGTGCCCTAAGGCGGGGGCCCACTGAAGCTTTCTTT.

This clonotype was counted between two and nine times. The rearrangement uses TRBV20-1 and TRBJ2-2; 7 nucleotides agree with TRBD2. Trimming cost V 3 bases and J 2 bases; bases outside gene matches: 6. Germline CDR1 and CDR2: DFQATT and SNEGSKA (reference sequence). The CDR3 is 15 amino acids. CDR3 sequence: CSARAAGLNTGELFF. DNA of the CDR3: TGCAGTGCTAGGGCAGCGGGATTAAACACCGGGGAGCTGTTTTTT.

This chain joins TRBV7-3 and TRBJ2-1, with TRBD2 identical over 7 bases. Losses at the gene ends were 4 bases for V and 11 bases for J; bases not matched to a gene: 5. Germline V lookup: CDR1 SGHTA, CDR2 FQGTGA. This CDR3 is 12 amino acids long. CDR3 region: CASSSPSGKQFF. In DNA, the CDR3 is TGTGCCAGCAGCTCTCCTAGCGGTAAGCAGTTCTTC.

The chain recombines TRBV11-3 with TRBJ1-2; D perhaps matches TRBD1 (5 bases). This CDR3 comprises 14 residues. V was clipped by 8 bases and J by 0 bases, with 13 bases between them. CDR1 SGHNT and CDR2 YENEEA come from the germline V gene. The CDR3 region is CASSRASANYGYTF. CDR3 DNA sequence: TGTGCCAGCTCCAGGGCCTCTGCTAACTATGGCTACACCTTC.

The J gene is TRBJ2-7, the V gene TRBV6-1; 8 nucleotides align to TRBD2. The germline gives CDR1 MNHNS, CDR2 SASEGT. V was clipped by 11 bases and J by 2 bases; unmatched bases: 8. This CDR3 comprises 13 residues. The CDR3: CACRREEAYEQYF. The CDR3 region has the DNA TGTGCCTGCCGGCGGGAGGAGGCCTACGAGCAGTACTTC.

This clonotype was seen ten or more times. This chain connects TRBV28 to TRBJ2-7; 13 nucleotides align to TRBD2. The junction had 8 bases not matched to a gene; V was cut back by 5 bases and J by 7 bases. The germline V gene encodes CDR1 MDHEN and CDR2 SYDVKM. CDR3 size: 15 residues. CDR3 region: CASSPWTSGSGEQYF. Here the CDR3 DNA reads TGTGCCAGCAGTCCCTGGACTAGCGGGAGTGGGGAGCAGTACTTC. The full variable domain, completed using reference TRBV28 and TRBJ2-7, is DVKVTQSSRYLVKRTGEKVFLECVQDMDHENMFWYRQDPGLGLRLIYFSYDVKMKEKGDIPEGYSVSREKKERFSLILESASTNQTSMYLCASSPWTSGSGEQYFGPGTRLTVT.

This clonotype was seen ten or more times. The chain employs TRBV12-3 or TRBV12-4 and TRBJ1-5, with 9 bases identical to TRBD1. J gave up 0 bases and V 7 bases, and 16 bases lay outside the gene matches. The CDR3 is 19 residues long. Here the CDR3 reads CASTWVMGQGRYSNQPQHF. CDR3 DNA: TGTGCCAGCACCTGGGTTATGGGACAGGGACGATATAGCAATCAGCCCCAGCATTTT.

There are a few counts of this clonotype. V usage is TRBV29-1 and J usage is TRBJ1-2, with TRBD1 as a possible D gene (6 bases). The CDR3 is 13 amino acids. Germline V gives CDR1 SQVTM, CDR2 ANQGSEA. The V and J ends lost 2 bases and 2 bases respectively, with 9 bases between them. The CDR3, as DNA: TGCAGCGTTGAATCGGGGGCCAACTATGGCTACACCTTC. It encodes CSVESGANYGYTF.

The CDR3 bases are TGTGCCACCAGCAGGGCATTGGGGTCTTCAAGCTCCTACGAGCAGTACTTC. Translation gives CATSRALGSSSSYEQYF. The chain uses TRBV15 and TRBJ2-7; D is unclear. The V gene's germline CDR1 is LNHNV and CDR2 YYDKDF (reference sequence). V was shortened by 3 bases and J by 0 bases, with 18 bases between the two germline ends. The CDR3 spans 17 residues.

This clonotype was recorded a few times. The rearrangement links TRBV19 to TRBJ2-7, with D maybe TRBD1 (6 bases). The CDR3 has 11 residues. With 8 bases removed from V and 3 bases from J, the gap between germline ends came to 8 bases. Germline loops: CDR1 LNHDA, CDR2 SQIVND (reference sequence). The CDR3 sequence: CASWGHYEQYF. The CDR3, as DNA: TGTGCCAGTTGGGGGCACTACGAGCAGTACTTC.

CDR3 amino acids: CASSRGTGGELGYTF. The CDR3 region has the DNA TGTGCCAGCAGCCGAGGGACAGGGGGCGAATTGGGCTACACCTTC. The chain carries TRBV7-2 and TRBJ1-2; 12 nucleotides agree with TRBD1. V gave up 5 bases and J gave up 8 bases; unmatched junction bases: 9. CDR3 size: 15 residues. CDR1 and CDR2 from the germline V gene are SGHTA and FQGNSA.

This chain links TRBV7-3 with TRBJ2-3; TRBD2 matches at 7 bases. Germline CDR1 reads SGHTA; CDR2 reads FQGTGA. The CDR3 runs 15 residues. V dropped 5 bases and J dropped 2; count of bases not matched to a gene: 7. DNA for the CDR3: TGTGCCAGCAGCACCGGGACTATACACACAGATACGCAGTATTTT. This translates into CASSTGTIHTDTQYF.

This clonotype has a handful of counts. The V call is TRBV6-1, the J call TRBJ2-4; 7 positions match TRBD1. The CDR3 runs 17 residues. V trimming: 4 bases; J trimming: 1 base; junction bases outside the gene matches: 10. Germline V gene sequence: CDR1 MNHNS, CDR2 SASEGT. The DNA of the CDR3 is TGTGCCAGCAGTGGGACAGGCCGAAGAGTGGCCAAAAACATTCAGTACTTC. As protein: CASSGTGRRVAKNIQYF.

This clonotype turned up a few times. The rearrangement joins TRBV4-2 to TRBJ1-4; 8 positions match TRBD1. Germline CDR1 LGHNA, CDR2 YNFKEQ. The CDR3 is 14 residues long. J lost 8 bases, V lost 5 bases, and 7 bases had no gene match. CDR3 coding DNA: TGTGCCAGCAGCGGCTGGGACAGGCACGAAAAACTGTTTTTT. Translated: CASSGWDRHEKLFF.

This clonotype has more than one count but fewer than ten. The chain couples TRBV20-1 to TRBJ2-7; 7 nucleotides agree with TRBD2. After removal of 2 bases from V and 7 bases from J, the junction contained 14 bases not matched to a gene. CDR1 and CDR2 from the germline V gene are DFQATT and SNEGSKA (reference sequence). The CDR3 sequence is 15 residues long. CDR3 residues: CSARIGLVATGEQYF. The CDR3 nucleotides read TGCAGTGCTAGAATCGGACTAGTGGCTACGGGGGAGCAGTACTTC.

In nucleotides, the CDR3 is TGCAGTGCTAGACGGCAGGGTAGGGAGACCCAGTACTTC. Translating gives CSARRQGRETQYF. The chain links TRBV20-1 to TRBJ2-5, with D tentatively TRBD1 (5 bases). The CDR3 sequence is 13 residues long. Looked up from germline, CDR1 is DFQATT and CDR2 is SNEGSKA (reference sequence). Trimming took 2 bases from V and 5 from J, leaving 12 bases between them.

This clonotype was seen repeatedly, ten times or more. J is TRBJ2-7 and V is TRBV11-2; D is unresolved. Deletions cut 1 base from V and 6 bases from J, with 10 bases between. This CDR3 is 13 amino acids long. Germline assignment: CDR1 SGHAT and CDR2 FQNNGV. CDR3 in amino acids: CASSLGRSIEQYF. The CDR3 DNA follows: TGTGCCAGCAGCTTAGGCCGGTCTATCGAGCAGTACTTC. Together with reference TRBV11-2 and TRBJ2-7, the CDR3 gives the full variable domain: EAGVAQSPRYKIIEKRQSVAFWCNPISGHATLYWYQQILGQGPKLLIQFQNNGVVDDSQLPKDRFSAERLKGVDSTLKIQPAKLEDSAVYLCASSLGRSIEQYFGPGTRLTVT.

The V gene is TRBV24-1, the J gene TRBJ1-2, with 8 bases lining up with TRBD1. Germline trimming cut 9 bases from V and 8 bases from J; bases unmatched to any gene: 10. CDR1 KGHDR and CDR2 SFDVKD come from the germline V gene. The CDR3 runs to 13 residues. CDR3 sequence (DNA): TGTGCCACCGGCGCGCCAGGGGGCCGCGGCTACACCTTC. Translation: CATGAPGGRGYTF.

This clonotype was counted many times. V is TRBV2 and J is TRBJ2-1; no firm D call. The germline V and J ends were trimmed by 3 bases and 0 bases, with 0 bases remaining between them. This CDR3 contains 12 residues. Germline V lookup: CDR1 SNHLY, CDR2 FYNNEI. The CDR3 region is CASSDSYNEQFF. The DNA for the CDR3 is TGTGCCAGCAGTGACTCCTACAATGAGCAGTTCTTC.

This clonotype was seen at least ten times. The rearrangement uses TRBV20-1 and TRBJ2-1; D remains unclear. This CDR3 spans 14 amino acids. V lost 3 bases, J lost 0 bases, and 9 bases lay in between. The V gene's germline CDR1 is DFQATT and CDR2 SNEGSKA (reference sequence). In DNA, the CDR3 is TGCAGTGCTAGTGGGGATAGCTCCTACAATGAGCAGTTCTTC. Translation: CSASGDSSYNEQFF.

This clonotype was seen repeatedly, ten times or more. V and J are TRBV28 and TRBJ2-7; the match to TRBD1 covers 7 bases. The CDR3 length is 15 residues. CDR1 MDHEN and CDR2 SYDVKM come from the germline V gene. V lost 4 bases, J lost 3 bases, and 9 bases stayed unmatched. The CDR3 DNA is TGTGCCAGCAGTTCAGCCGGGACAGTAAGCTACGAGCAGTACTTC. Amino acid sequence: CASSSAGTVSYEQYF.

This clonotype was seen a handful of times. The rearrangement joins TRBV20-1 to TRBJ2-1, with TRBD2 matching 10 bases. V shed 2 bases, J shed 2 bases, and the junction held 9 bases outside the gene matches. The CDR3 totals 17 residues. Germline V gives CDR1 DFQATT, CDR2 SNEGSKA (reference sequence). CDR3 sequence (DNA): TGCAGTGCTAGATTGAGCGGGAGGGAAAACCCCTACAATGAGCAGTTCTTC. Translation gives CSARLSGRENPYNEQFF.

This clonotype was observed at least ten times. The chain uses TRBV27 and TRBJ2-7, with 7 bases matching TRBD2. This CDR3 is built from 14 residues. J gave up 4 bases and V 6 bases, and 9 bases lay outside the gene matches. CDR1 and CDR2 from the germline V gene are MNHEY and SMNVEV (reference sequence). CDR3 protein: CASSLGGTPYEQYF. The CDR3 nucleotides are TGTGCCAGCAGCTTGGGAGGGACTCCTTACGAGCAGTACTTC.

Many counts were recorded for this clonotype. The rearrangement joins TRBV7-8 to TRBJ2-7; 8 bases fit TRBD1. Germline V lookup: CDR1 SGHVS, CDR2 FQNEAQ. This CDR3 is 15 amino acids long. The junction had 8 bases not matched to a gene; V was cut back by 5 bases and J by 2 bases. The CDR3 nucleotides read TGTGCCAGCAGCCCTAAAGCGACAGGGGCCTACGAGCAGTACTTC. Protein sequence: CASSPKATGAYEQYF. The full variable domain, completed using reference TRBV7-8 and TRBJ2-7, is GAGVSQSPRYKVAKRGQDVALRCDPISGHVSLFWYQQALGQGPEFLTYFQNEAQLDKSGLPSDRFFAERPEGSVSTLKIQRTQQEDSAVYLCASSPKATGAYEQYFGPGTRLTVT.

At least ten counts were recorded for this clonotype. J is TRBJ2-1 and V is TRBV2; D is undetermined. Per germline, CDR1 SNHLY and CDR2 FYNNEI. The V end lost 2 bases, the J end lost 7 bases, and 6 bases lay between the germline ends. This CDR3 region has 12 residues. The chain's CDR3 is CASSETRNEQFF. CDR3 in DNA: TGTGCCAGCAGTGAAACGCGAAATGAGCAGTTCTTC.

This clonotype was picked up many times. The chain is built from TRBV28 and TRBJ2-3; unclear D gene. This CDR3 contains 12 residues. The ends were cut back, 1 base at V and 5 bases at J, with 4 bases in the middle. Looked up from germline, CDR1 is MDHEN and CDR2 is SYDVKM. The CDR3 protein is CASSLSRDTQYF. The CDR3 DNA sequence: TGTGCCAGCAGTTTATCCCGAGATACGCAGTATTTT.